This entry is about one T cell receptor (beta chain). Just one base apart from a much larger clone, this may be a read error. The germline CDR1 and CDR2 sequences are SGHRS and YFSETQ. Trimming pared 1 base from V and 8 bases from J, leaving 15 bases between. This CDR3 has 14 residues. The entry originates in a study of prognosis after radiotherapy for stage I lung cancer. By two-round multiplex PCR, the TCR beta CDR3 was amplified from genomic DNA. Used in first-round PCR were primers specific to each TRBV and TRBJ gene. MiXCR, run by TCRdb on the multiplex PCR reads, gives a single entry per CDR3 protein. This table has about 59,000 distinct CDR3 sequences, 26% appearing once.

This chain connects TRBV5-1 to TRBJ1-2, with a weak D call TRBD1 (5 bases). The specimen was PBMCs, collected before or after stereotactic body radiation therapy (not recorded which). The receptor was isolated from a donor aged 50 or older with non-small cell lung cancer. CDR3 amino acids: CASSLNRREGGYTF. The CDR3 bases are TGCGCCAGCAGCTTGAACAGGAGGGAGGGAGGCTACACCTTC.